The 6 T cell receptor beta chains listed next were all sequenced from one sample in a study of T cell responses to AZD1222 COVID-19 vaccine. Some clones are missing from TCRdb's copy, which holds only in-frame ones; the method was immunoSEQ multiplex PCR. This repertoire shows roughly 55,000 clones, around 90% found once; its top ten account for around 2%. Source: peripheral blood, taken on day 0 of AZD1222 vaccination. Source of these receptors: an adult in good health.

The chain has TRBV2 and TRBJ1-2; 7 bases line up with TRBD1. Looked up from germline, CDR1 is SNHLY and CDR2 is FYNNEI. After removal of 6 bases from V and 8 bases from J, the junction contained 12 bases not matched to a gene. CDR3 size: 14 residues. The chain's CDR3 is CASSTIDRAGGYTF. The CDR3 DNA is TGTGCCAGCAGCACCATAGACAGGGCGGGCGGCTACACCTTC. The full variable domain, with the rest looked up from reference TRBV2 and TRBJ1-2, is EPEVTQTPSHQVTQMGQEVILRCVPISNHLYFYWYRQILGQKVEFLVSFYNNEISEKSEIFDDQFSVERPDGSNFTLKIRSTKLEDSAMYFCASSTIDRAGGYTFGSGTRLTVV.

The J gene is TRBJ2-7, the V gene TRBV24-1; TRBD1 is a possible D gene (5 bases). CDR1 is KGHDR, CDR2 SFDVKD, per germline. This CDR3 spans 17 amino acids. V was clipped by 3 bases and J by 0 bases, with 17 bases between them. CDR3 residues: CATSDQNQGRGSYEQYF. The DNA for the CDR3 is TGTGCCACCAGTGATCAGAACCAGGGAAGGGGCTCCTACGAGCAGTACTTC.

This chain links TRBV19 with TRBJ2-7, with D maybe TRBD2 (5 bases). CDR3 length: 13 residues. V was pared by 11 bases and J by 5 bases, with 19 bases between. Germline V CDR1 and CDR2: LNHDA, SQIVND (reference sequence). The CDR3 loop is CAHPRRFLNEQYF. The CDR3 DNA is TGTGCCCATCCCAGGAGGTTTCTAAACGAGCAGTACTTC.

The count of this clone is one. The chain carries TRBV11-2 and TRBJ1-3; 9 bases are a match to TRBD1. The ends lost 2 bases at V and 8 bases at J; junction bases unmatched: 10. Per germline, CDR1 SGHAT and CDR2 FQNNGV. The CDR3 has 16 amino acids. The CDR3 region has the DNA TGTGCCAGCAGCTTATCCGGACAGGGGTCCTTCGACACCATATATTTT. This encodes CASSLSGQGSFDTIYF.

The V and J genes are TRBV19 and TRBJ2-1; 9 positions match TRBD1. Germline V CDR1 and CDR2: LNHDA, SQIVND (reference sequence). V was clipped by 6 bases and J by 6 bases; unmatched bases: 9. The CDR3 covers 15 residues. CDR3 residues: CASSYGTGWGNEQFF. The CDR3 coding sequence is TGTGCCAGTAGCTATGGGACAGGGTGGGGCAATGAGCAGTTCTTC.

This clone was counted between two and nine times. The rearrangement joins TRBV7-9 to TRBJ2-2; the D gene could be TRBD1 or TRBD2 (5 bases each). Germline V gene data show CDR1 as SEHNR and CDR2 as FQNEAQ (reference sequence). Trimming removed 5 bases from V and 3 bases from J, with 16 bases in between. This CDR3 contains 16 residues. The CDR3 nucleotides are TGTGCCAGCAGCCACGGTTGGGGGAGCGACACCGGGGAGCTGTTTTTT. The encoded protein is CASSHGWGSDTGELFF.